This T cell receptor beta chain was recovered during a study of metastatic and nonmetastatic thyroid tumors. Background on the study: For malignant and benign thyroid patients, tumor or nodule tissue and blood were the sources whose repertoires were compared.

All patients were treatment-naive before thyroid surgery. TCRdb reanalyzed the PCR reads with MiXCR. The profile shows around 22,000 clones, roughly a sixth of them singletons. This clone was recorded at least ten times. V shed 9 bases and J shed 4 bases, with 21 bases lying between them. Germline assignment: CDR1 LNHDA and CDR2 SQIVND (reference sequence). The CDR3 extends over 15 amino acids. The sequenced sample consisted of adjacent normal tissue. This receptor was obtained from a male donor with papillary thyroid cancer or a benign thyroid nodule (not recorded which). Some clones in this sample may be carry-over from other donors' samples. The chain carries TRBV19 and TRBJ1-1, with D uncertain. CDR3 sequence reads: CASLRVIGRGTEAFF. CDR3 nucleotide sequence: TGTGCCAGCCTTCGTGTTATAGGACGGGGCACTGAAGCTTTCTTT.